The 29 T cell receptor beta chains below come from one sample, sequenced in a study of T cell responses to AZD1222 COVID-19 vaccine. Some clones are missing from TCRdb's copy, which holds only in-frame ones; the method was immunoSEQ multiplex PCR. The sample has 110,000 to 150,000 clones; more than 85% are singletons. The material sequenced was peripheral blood, taken on day 0 of AZD1222 vaccination. These receptors were collected from an adult in good health.

The rearrangement joins TRBV18 to TRBJ1-6, with D maybe TRBD1 (5 bases). Trimming cost V 5 bases and J 7 bases, with 12 bases left between them. Germline CDR1 reads KGHSH; CDR2 reads LQKENI. The length of the CDR3 is 14 residues. The CDR3 DNA follows: TGTGCCAGCTCATCCCAGGGCGTGAATTCACCCCTCCACTTT. Translating it yields CASSSQGVNSPLHF.

The chain couples TRBV7-9 to TRBJ2-7; the match to TRBD1 covers 7 bases. This CDR3 contains 13 residues. The V gene end was trimmed by 4 bases and the J gene end by 4 bases; junction bases not matched to a gene: 4. CDR1 and CDR2 from the germline V gene are SEHNR and FQNEAQ (reference sequence). Written as DNA, the CDR3 is TGTGCCAGCAGCTCCACAGGGGTATACGAGCAGTACTTC. Protein sequence: CASSSTGVYEQYF. The full variable domain, rest sourced from reference TRBV7-9 and TRBJ2-7, is DTGVSQNPRHKITKRGQNVTFRCDPISEHNRLYWYRQTLGQGPEFLTYFQNEAQLEKSRLLSDRFSAERPKGSFSTLEIQRTEQGDSAMYLCASSSTGVYEQYFGPGTRLTVT.

This rearrangement joins TRBV11-2 to TRBJ1-1; the match to TRBD1 covers 7 bases. With V trimmed by 1 base and J by 10 bases, 3 bases remained unmatched. Germline lookup yields CDR1 SGHAT and CDR2 FQNNGV. The CDR3 covers 12 residues. CDR3 coding DNA: TGTGCCAGCAGCTTAGGACAGGGAGTAGCTTTCTTT. Its protein is CASSLGQGVAFF. Looking up the rest from reference TRBV11-2 and TRBJ1-1 gives the full variable domain: EAGVAQSPRYKIIEKRQSVAFWCNPISGHATLYWYQQILGQGPKLLIQFQNNGVVDDSQLPKDRFSAERLKGVDSTLKIQPAKLEDSAVYLCASSLGQGVAFFGQGTRLTVV.

As for this clone: The same CDR3 is also encoded by other DNA sequences in this sample. This sequence joins TRBV7-2 and TRBJ2-1; 8 nucleotides agree with TRBD2. The CDR3 totals 15 residues. Germline CDR1 reads SGHTA; CDR2 reads FQGNSA. With V trimmed by 5 bases and J by 0 bases, 3 bases remained unmatched. The CDR3 protein is CASSLSGGSYNEQFF. For the CDR3, the DNA is TGTGCCAGCAGCCTAAGCGGGGGCTCCTACAATGAGCAGTTCTTC. Full variable domain (missing parts from reference TRBV7-2 and TRBJ2-1): GAGVSQSPSNKVTEKGKDVELRCDPISGHTALYWYRQSLGQGLEFLIYFQGNSAPDKSGLPSDRFSAERTGGSVSTLTIQRTQQEDSAVYLCASSLSGGSYNEQFFGPGTRLTVL.

This sequence joins TRBV4-1 and TRBJ2-5; the match to TRBD2 covers 9 bases. Germline V gives CDR1 MGHRA, CDR2 YSYEKL. The V and J ends lost 4 bases and 7 bases, in that order; junction bases with no gene match: 10. There are 15 residues in the CDR3. The CDR3 DNA is TGCGCCAGCAGCCCCTTGACTAGCGGCCGGGGGACCCAGTACTTC. Translating gives CASSPLTSGRGTQYF.

The rearrangement uses TRBV20-1 and TRBJ2-1; TRBD2 matches at 9 bases. Germline CDR1 and CDR2: DFQATT and SNEGSKA (reference sequence). The length of the CDR3 is 14 residues. The ends lost 3 bases at V and 0 bases at J; junction bases unmatched: 0. The CDR3 DNA follows: TGCAGTGCTAGTAGCGGGAGCTCCTACAATGAGCAGTTCTTC. It yields the protein CSASSGSSYNEQFF.

The chain recombines TRBV5-4 with TRBJ2-6, with D unclear. The germline V gene encodes CDR1 SGHNT and CDR2 YYREEE (reference sequence). The CDR3 is made up of 15 amino acids. V was pared by 5 bases and J by 0 bases, with 9 bases between. The CDR3 DNA sequence: TGTGCCAGCAGAGAACAAATCTCTGGGGCCAACGTCCTGACTTTC. It encodes CASREQISGANVLTF. Full variable domain (remainder filled in from reference TRBV5-4 and TRBJ2-6): ETGVTQSPTHLIKTRGQQVTLRCSSQSGHNTVSWYQQALGQGPQFIFQYYREEENGRGNFPPRFSGLQFPNYSSELNVNALELDDSALYLCASREQISGANVLTFGAGSRLTVL.

This chain joins TRBV10-3 and TRBJ2-1, with TRBD2 identical over 8 bases. J was trimmed by 0 bases and V by 7 bases; bases with no gene match: 11. CDR1 is ENHRY and CDR2 is SYGVKD in the germline V gene. The CDR3 is 17 amino acids. CDR3 amino acids: CAIKGTSGISSYNEQFF. The CDR3 DNA reads as TGTGCCATCAAGGGTACTAGCGGTATAAGCTCCTACAATGAGCAGTTCTTC.

The V and J genes are TRBV2 and TRBJ2-5; D remains ambiguous. Trimming cost V 3 bases and J 1 base, with 12 bases left between them. CDR1 is SNHLY and CDR2 is FYNNEI in the germline V gene. This CDR3 is 15 amino acids long. CDR3 in DNA: TGTGCCAGCAGTGATGTTGAGGCTACCCAAGAGACCCAGTACTTC. Its translation: CASSDVEATQETQYF.

The rearrangement uses TRBV12-5 and TRBJ1-5; no definite D call. The germline V gene has CDR1 LGHNT and CDR2 FRNRAP. The CDR3 has 13 amino acids. The ends were cut back, 1 base at V and 6 bases at J, with 7 bases in the middle. The CDR3 DNA follows: TGTGCTAGTGGTTTGGAGGGTTTTCAGCCCCAGCATTTT. This translates into CASGLEGFQPQHF.

This chain uses TRBV3-1 (or the pseudogene TRBV3-2) with TRBJ2-3; D might be TRBD2 (5 bases). V was shortened by 0 bases and J by 10 bases, with 14 bases between the two germline ends. CDR3 length: 14 residues. Germline CDR1 and CDR2: LGHDT and YNNKEL (reference sequence). DNA of the CDR3: TGTGCCAGCAGCCAAGATCCGGCTAGAGCGGCGCAGTATTTT. Encoded protein: CASSQDPARAAQYF.

This clone was detected only once. The rearrangement uses TRBV27 and TRBJ2-3; 9 bases are a match to TRBD2. Unmatched junction bases numbered 3, after V lost 5 bases and J lost 6 bases. The germline CDR1 and CDR2 sequences are MNHEY and SMNVEV (reference sequence). The CDR3 extends over 13 amino acids. This chain's CDR3 is CASSLAGTDTQYF. The CDR3, as DNA: TGTGCCAGCAGTCTAGCGGGAACCGATACGCAGTATTTT.

This chain joins TRBV28 and TRBJ1-5; the D gene is possibly TRBD1 (5 bases). Germline values: CDR1 MDHEN, CDR2 SYDVKM. The CDR3 is 16 amino acids. The ends were cut back, 10 bases at V and 0 bases at J, with 19 bases in the middle. For the CDR3, the DNA is TGTGCCACCCGATCAGTGGGGGTTTATAGCAATCAGCCCCAGCATTTT. This encodes CATRSVGVYSNQPQHF.

This chain uses TRBV20-1 with TRBJ2-5; D is uncertain. Germline V gene sequence: CDR1 DFQATT, CDR2 SNEGSKA (reference sequence). The CDR3 consists of 11 residues. V lost 3 bases, J lost 1 base, and 3 bases lay in between. The CDR3 DNA sequence: TGCAGTGCTAGTGTCCAAGAGACCCAGTACTTC. Translated, it gives CSASVQETQYF.

This sequence joins TRBV29-1 and TRBJ1-2, with TRBD1 identical over 11 bases. With V trimmed by 1 base and J by 5 bases, 9 bases remained unmatched. This CDR3 contains 16 residues. Germline CDR1 reads SQVTM; CDR2 reads ANQGSEA. The CDR3 coding sequence is TGCAGCGTTGAAGTGGCCCGGGACAGGGGGGGATATGGCTACACCTTC. Protein product: CSVEVARDRGGYGYTF.

The rearrangement uses TRBV12-3 or TRBV12-4 and TRBJ1-1; D not resolved. This CDR3 spans 13 amino acids. V shed 0 bases and J shed 4 bases, with 6 bases lying between them. CDR3: CASSLAGPTEAFF. The CDR3 DNA reads as TGTGCCAGCAGTTTAGCAGGGCCCACTGAAGCTTTCTTT.

The CDR3 sequence is CASRLAGGTYEQYF. The CDR3 DNA follows: TGTGCCAGCAGGTTAGCGGGAGGGACCTACGAGCAGTACTTC. The chain recombines TRBV2 with TRBJ2-7, with TRBD2 matching over 11 bases. The CDR3 extends over 14 amino acids. Germline CDR1 is SNHLY and CDR2 is FYNNEI. J gave up 2 bases and V 6 bases, and 3 bases lay outside the gene matches.

The chain employs TRBV27 and TRBJ2-7; TRBD2 matches 7 bases. The J segment lost 2 bases and the V segment lost 3 bases, leaving 10 bases of the junction unmatched. This CDR3 region has 16 residues. From germline, CDR1 is MNHEY and CDR2 SMNVEV (reference sequence). CDR3 coding DNA: TGTGCCAGCAGTTTCCGGGGTGGGAGGGATACCTACGAGCAGTACTTC. Translated: CASSFRGGRDTYEQYF.

The rearrangement joins TRBV29-1 to TRBJ1-1; the D gene is possibly TRBD1 (5 bases). Germline CDR1 is SQVTM and CDR2 is ANQGSEA. Trimming removed 3 bases at V and 3 bases at J, with 11 bases between. This CDR3 contains 13 residues. The chain's CDR3 is CSVDFSGYTEAFF. Here the CDR3 DNA reads TGCAGCGTTGACTTTTCAGGGTACACTGAAGCTTTCTTT.

This sequence joins TRBV28 and TRBJ2-7, with 10 bases lining up with TRBD1. Germline V gene data show CDR1 as MDHEN and CDR2 as SYDVKM. The V gene end was trimmed by 2 bases and the J gene end by 4 bases; junction bases not matched to a gene: 5. CDR3 length: 15 amino acids. CDR3 sequence reads: CASSLVTGGHYEQYF. The CDR3 DNA reads TGTGCCAGCAGTTTAGTGACAGGGGGCCATTACGAGCAGTACTTC. The full variable domain, with the rest looked up from reference TRBV28 and TRBJ2-7, is DVKVTQSSRYLVKRTGEKVFLECVQDMDHENMFWYRQDPGLGLRLIYFSYDVKMKEKGDIPEGYSVSREKKERFSLILESASTNQTSMYLCASSLVTGGHYEQYFGPGTRLTVT.

The chain links TRBV29-1 to TRBJ2-7, with D possibly being TRBD1 (6 bases). Germline V gene sequence: CDR1 SQVTM, CDR2 ANQGSEA. Between the trimmed V and J ends, which lost 5 bases and 6 bases, there was a span of 11 bases. This CDR3 is 11 amino acids long. DNA of the CDR3: TGCAGCGTTCAAGGGGACACCGAGCAGTACTTC. It encodes CSVQGDTEQYF.

The rearrangement links TRBV28 to TRBJ1-1; 7 nucleotides align to TRBD1. Germline V gene data show CDR1 as MDHEN and CDR2 as SYDVKM. CDR3 length: 14 residues. Losses at the gene ends were 7 bases for V and 3 bases for J; bases not matched to a gene: 8. The CDR3 spells CASNQGGGHTEAFF. DNA for the CDR3: TGTGCCAGCAATCAGGGGGGGGGACACACTGAAGCTTTCTTT.

This chain connects TRBV5-1 to TRBJ1-1; 8 nucleotides line up with TRBD1. This CDR3 is built from 16 residues. Trimming took 1 base from V and 2 from J; bases not matched to a gene: 7. Per germline, CDR1 SGHRS and CDR2 YFSETQ. CDR3 coding DNA: TGCGCCAGCAGCTTGAGGTCGACAGGGGTTAACACTGAAGCTTTCTTT. This codes for CASSLRSTGVNTEAFF.

The chain is built from TRBV19 and TRBJ1-5; the match to TRBD1 covers 7 bases. The CDR3 consists of 14 residues. Trimming removed 6 bases from V and 8 bases from J; junction bases left unmatched: 10. Germline values: CDR1 LNHDA, CDR2 SQIVND (reference sequence). The CDR3 loop reads CASRDRATSEPQHF. In DNA, the CDR3 is TGTGCCAGTAGAGACAGGGCCACCTCAGAGCCCCAGCATTTT.

The count of this clone is one. In DNA form, the CDR3 reads TGTGCCAGTATGCCTCTCGACTATAGCAATCAGCCCCAGCATTTT. Protein sequence: CASMPLDYSNQPQHF. The V gene is TRBV19, the J gene TRBJ1-5; D is unclear. Germline V lookup: CDR1 LNHDA, CDR2 SQIVND (reference sequence). This CDR3 has 15 amino acids. V lost 7 bases and J 0 bases, leaving 13 bases between the germline ends.

The rearrangement joins TRBV6-5 to TRBJ2-3; the match to TRBD2 covers 10 bases. This CDR3 spans 14 amino acids. The V gene's germline CDR1 is MNHEY and CDR2 SVGAGI. The V gene end was trimmed by 10 bases and the J gene end by 5 bases; junction bases not matched to a gene: 9. The CDR3: CATSASGSLDTQYF. In DNA, the CDR3 is TGTGCCACCTCGGCTAGCGGGAGTTTAGATACGCAGTATTTT.

The V gene is TRBV2, the J gene TRBJ2-1, with 12 positions matching TRBD2. With V trimmed by 6 bases and J by 2 bases, 2 bases remained unmatched. CDR3 size: 15 residues. Per germline, CDR1 SNHLY and CDR2 FYNNEI. DNA for the CDR3: TGTGCCAGCAGGAGACTAGCGGGAGCCTACAATGAGCAGTTCTTC. This encodes CASRRLAGAYNEQFF.

The rearrangement uses TRBV6-5 and TRBJ2-3; unclear D gene. The V gene lost 0 bases and the J gene lost 2 bases, with 12 bases spanning the gap. Germline CDR1 and CDR2: MNHEY and SVGAGI. This CDR3 has 16 residues. The CDR3 is CASSYSRSGPTDTQYF. DNA for the CDR3: TGTGCCAGCAGTTACTCCCGTTCCGGACCCACAGATACGCAGTATTTT.

The chain links TRBV10-3 to TRBJ2-5; TRBD2 might be the D (6 bases). V was clipped by 3 bases and J by 4 bases, with 15 bases between them. This CDR3 is built from 15 residues. The V gene's germline CDR1 is ENHRY and CDR2 SYGVKD. As DNA, the CDR3 is TGTGCCATCAGTGAAAGGGGCGGGATCTCAGAGACCCAGTACTTC. Residues: CAISERGGISETQYF.